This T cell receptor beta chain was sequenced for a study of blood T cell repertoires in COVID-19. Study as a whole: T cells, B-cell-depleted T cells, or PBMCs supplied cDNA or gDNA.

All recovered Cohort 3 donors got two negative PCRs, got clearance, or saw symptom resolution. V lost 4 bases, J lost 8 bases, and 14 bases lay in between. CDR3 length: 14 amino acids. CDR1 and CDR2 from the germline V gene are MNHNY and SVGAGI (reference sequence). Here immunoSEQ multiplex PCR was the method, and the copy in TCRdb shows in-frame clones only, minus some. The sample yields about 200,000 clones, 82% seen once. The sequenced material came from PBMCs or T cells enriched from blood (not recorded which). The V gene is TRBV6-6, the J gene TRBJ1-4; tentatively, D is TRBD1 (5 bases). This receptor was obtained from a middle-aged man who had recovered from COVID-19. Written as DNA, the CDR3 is TGTGCCAGCAGTTGGGGAGGGGAAAACGAAAAACTGTTTTTT. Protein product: CASSWGGENEKLFF.